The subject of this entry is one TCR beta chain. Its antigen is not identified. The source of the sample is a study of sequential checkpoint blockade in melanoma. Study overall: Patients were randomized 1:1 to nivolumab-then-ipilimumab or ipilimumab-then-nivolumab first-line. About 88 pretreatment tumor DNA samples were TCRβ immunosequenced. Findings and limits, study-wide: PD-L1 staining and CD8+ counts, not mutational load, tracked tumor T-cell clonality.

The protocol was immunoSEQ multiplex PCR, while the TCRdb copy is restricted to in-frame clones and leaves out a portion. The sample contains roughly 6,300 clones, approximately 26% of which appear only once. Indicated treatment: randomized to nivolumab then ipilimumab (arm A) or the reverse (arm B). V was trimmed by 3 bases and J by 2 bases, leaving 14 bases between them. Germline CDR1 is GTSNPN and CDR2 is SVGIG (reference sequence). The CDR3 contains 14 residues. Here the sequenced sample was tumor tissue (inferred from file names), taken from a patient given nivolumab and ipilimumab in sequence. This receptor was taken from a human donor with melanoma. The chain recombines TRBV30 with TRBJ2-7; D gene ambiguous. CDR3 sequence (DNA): TGTGCCTGGAGCGTGACTGGCCTCCCCTACGAGCAGTACTTC. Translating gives CAWSVTGLPYEQYF.